This T cell receptor (beta chain) stems from a study of regulatory T cells in long-lasting Graves disease. Germline CDR1 reads GTSNPN; CDR2 reads SVGIG (reference sequence). V lost 7 bases and J lost 3; bases outside the gene matches: 9. The CDR3 sequence is 13 residues long. The time point here: newly diagnosed GD, antithyroid drugs for less than 3 months. The TCR library was made from RNA extracted from PBMCs. This clonotype was seen ten or more times. Arm-PCR of CDR3 regions and iRepertoire HTBI primers were used to build TCR beta libraries. The authors' processing: Taken together, the samples had 50 to 70 TRBV and some 15 TRBJ segments identified. TCRdb recomputed calls from the multiplex PCR reads with MiXCR, one row per CDR3 protein. What appears here as the V and J calls and clone size reflects TCRdb's work, not the paper's. The sample shows 400,000 to 450,000 distinct CDR3 sequences, about 15% of them seen only once.

The same sample was also studied in work on T cells in Graves' hyperthyroidism and ophthalmopathy.

This TCR was sampled from a woman in her twenties or thirties with Graves disease. The sample in question was peripheral blood mononuclear cells (PBMCs), obtained at new diagnosis, from a patient treated with antithyroid drugs. The chain combines TRBV30 with TRBJ2-7, with 7 bases fitting TRBD2. The CDR3 bases are TGTGCCTCCAACCCCGGGACTAACTACGAGCAGTACTTC. Its protein is CASNPGTNYEQYF.